Below are 23 T cell receptor beta chains sequenced from a single sample in a study of blood T cells in healthy people across ages. The second PCR ran roughly 6 to 11 cycles with a sample-barcoded 5' primer and J-beta primers. One entry per CDR3 protein results from TCRdb running MiXCR on the 5' RACE reads. In the table there are fewer than 1,000,000 distinct CDR3 sequences, 46% of which are singletons. Input material: blood. The receptors shown here come from a man aged 80 or over in good health.

This clonotype was seen many times. The chain joins TRBV5-1 to TRBJ2-1; TRBD2 matches at 16 bases. Germline CDR1 and CDR2: SGHRS and YFSETQ. V shed 4 bases and J 0 bases; nucleotides not matched to a gene: 19. The CDR3 spans 23 residues. The CDR3: CASSPLTGLAGGPFLSSYNEQFF. The DNA for the CDR3 is TGCGCCAGCAGCCCCCTGACGGGACTAGCGGGAGGGCCTTTCCTGAGCTCCTACAATGAGCAGTTCTTC.

As to this clonotype: One end of the junction does not line up with germline, which may come from a read error. The V gene is TRBV5-1, the J gene TRBJ2-1, with TRBD1 as a possible D gene (5 bases). The CDR3 has 15 amino acids. The germline gives CDR1 SGHRS, CDR2 YFSETQ. The CDR3 protein is CASSLGGASYNEQFF. The CDR3 nucleotides read TGTGCCAGCAGCTTAGGTGGGGCCTCCTACAATGAGCAGTTCTTC.

This clonotype was picked up one time. The chain couples TRBV4-1 to TRBJ1-2, with D maybe TRBD1 (6 bases). Germline values: CDR1 MGHRA, CDR2 YSYEKL. The CDR3 has 13 amino acids. V was clipped by 6 bases and J by 7 bases, with 15 bases between them. CDR3 in DNA: TGCGCCAGCAGTGACGGGGGCGACTGTGGCTACACCTTC. Translation gives CASSDGGDCGYTF.

The chain carries TRBV11-3 and TRBJ2-7; no firm D call. The CDR3 has 12 amino acids. V was cut by 5 bases and J by 4 bases, with 9 bases left in between. Germline CDR1 SGHNT, CDR2 YENEEA. The CDR3 sequence: CASSATKYEQYF. CDR3 sequence (DNA): TGTGCCAGCAGCGCAACAAAGTACGAGCAGTACTTC.

To note about this clonotype: A much more abundant neighbour one base away suggests this may be a read error. The chain links TRBV7-2 to TRBJ2-6, with D tentatively TRBD1 (6 bases). V gave up 5 bases and J gave up 0 bases, with 8 bases separating them. This CDR3 comprises 15 residues. Per germline, CDR1 SGHTA and CDR2 FQGNSA. Here the CDR3 reads CASSAGVSGANVLTF. The CDR3 DNA is TGTGCCAGCAGCGCAGGGGTCTCTGGGGCCAACGTCCTGACTTTC. Using reference TRBV7-2 and TRBJ2-6 for the parts outside the CDR3, the full variable domain is GAGVSQSPSNKVTEKGKDVELRCDPISGHTALYWYRQSLGQGLEFLIYFQGNSAPDKSGLPSDRFSAERTGGSVSTLTIQRTQQEDSAVYLCASSAGVSGANVLTFGAGSRLTVL.

This clonotype was detected only a few times. The chain has TRBV29-1 and TRBJ2-3, with 9 bases identical to TRBD2. Trimming removed 8 bases from V and 4 bases from J; junction bases left unmatched: 13. CDR3 size: 15 residues. Germline assignment: CDR1 SQVTM and CDR2 ANQGSEA. This CDR3 reads CSFRTSAFHADTQYF. CDR3 sequence (DNA): TGCAGCTTTAGGACTAGCGCCTTCCATGCAGATACGCAGTATTTT.

The rearrangement joins TRBV10-3 to TRBJ1-2; D gene unclear. Germline loops: CDR1 ENHRY, CDR2 SYGVKD. The germline V and J ends were trimmed by 3 bases and 4 bases, with 9 bases remaining between them. CDR3 length equals 13 residues. The CDR3: CAISDSPTYGYTF. In nucleotides, the CDR3 is TGTGCCATCAGTGATTCTCCTACCTATGGCTACACCTTC.

The chain is built from TRBV28 and TRBJ2-7, with 9 positions matching TRBD2. The CDR3 contains 16 residues. V shed 4 bases, J shed 4 bases, and the junction held 11 bases outside the gene matches. Germline V gives CDR1 MDHEN, CDR2 SYDVKM. The CDR3 loop reads CASSSLSGRLGYEQYF. The CDR3 DNA follows: TGTGCCAGCAGTTCACTCAGCGGGAGGTTAGGATACGAGCAGTACTTC.

The chain recombines TRBV9 with TRBJ2-3; the D is unclear. Germline values: CDR1 SGDLS, CDR2 YYNGEE. CDR3 length: 12 amino acids. Trimming pared 1 base from V and 5 bases from J, leaving 5 bases between. CDR3 sequence (DNA): TGTGCCAGCAGCGTAATGGGAGATACGCAGTATTTT. Encoded protein: CASSVMGDTQYF.

The genes are TRBV9 and TRBJ2-1; 8 bases line up with TRBD1. The J call could be wrong; TRBJ2-7 is a better fit for the DNA end. Germline-derived CDR1 and CDR2 are SGDLS and YYNGEE. There are 15 residues in the CDR3. CDR3 residues: CASSVVTGGYNEQYF. CDR3 nucleotides: TGTGCCAGCAGCGTAGTAACAGGGGGGTACAATGAGCAGTACTTC.

This CDR3 is CASSRGLAELAKNIQYF. DNA of the CDR3: TGTGCCAGCAGCCGGGGACTAGCGGAACTAGCCAAAAACATTCAGTACTTC. The chain employs TRBV6-2 or TRBV6-3 and TRBJ2-4, with 11 bases lining up with TRBD2. CDR1 is MNHEY, CDR2 SVGEGT, per germline. CDR3 size: 17 residues. The V and J ends lost 6 bases and 0 bases, in that order; junction bases with no gene match: 7.

V and J are TRBV11-2 and TRBJ2-5; 7 bases agree with TRBD1. J was trimmed by 11 bases and V by 6 bases; bases with no gene match: 15. Germline lookup yields CDR1 SGHAT and CDR2 FQNNGV. The CDR3 length is 14 residues. The CDR3 DNA reads TGTGCCAGCAGGTTTCTCGAGGGGGCTGGAGAGCAGTACTTC. It is translated as CASRFLEGAGEQYF. The variable domain in full, completed from reference TRBV11-2 and TRBJ2-5, reads EAGVAQSPRYKIIEKRQSVAFWCNPISGHATLYWYQQILGQGPKLLIQFQNNGVVDDSQLPKDRFSAERLKGVDSTLKIQPAKLEDSAVYLCASRFLEGAGEQYFGPGTRLLVL.

The chain has TRBV5-1 and TRBJ2-1, with 9 nucleotides matching TRBD2. Trimming removed 4 bases from V and 4 bases from J; junction bases left unmatched: 12. The germline gives CDR1 SGHRS, CDR2 YFSETQ. The CDR3 length is 17 residues. The CDR3 DNA is TGCGCCAGCAGCCTAGGACTAGCGCCTTCCCTATACAATGAGCAGTTCTTC. Its translation: CASSLGLAPSLYNEQFF. The full variable domain, in which reference TRBV5-1 and TRBJ2-1 provide the parts outside the CDR3, is KAGVTQTPRYLIKTRGQQVTLSCSPISGHRSVSWYQQTPGQGLQFLFEYFSETQRNKGNFPGRFSGRQFSNSRSEMNVSTLELGDSALYLCASSLGLAPSLYNEQFFGPGTRLTVL.

V and J are TRBV7-9 and TRBJ2-5, with D unclear. The CDR3 loop spans 15 amino acids. V lost 4 bases to trimming and J lost 0 bases, with 12 bases between them. The germline CDR1 and CDR2 sequences are SEHNR and FQNEAQ (reference sequence). The CDR3 here is CASSSGFRYQETQYF. CDR3 DNA: TGTGCCAGCAGCTCCGGGTTTAGGTACCAAGAGACCCAGTACTTC.

V gene TRBV29-1 combines with J gene TRBJ2-7, with 7 positions matching TRBD1. CDR3 size: 14 residues. V lost 4 bases to trimming and J lost 7 bases; unmatched junction nucleotides: 13. Germline CDR1 and CDR2: SQVTM and ANQGSEA. The CDR3, as DNA: TGCAGCGTTGTAGGGGGCTACTCCTACAATGAGCAGTACTTC. Translated, it gives CSVVGGYSYNEQYF.

The chain recombines TRBV14 with TRBJ2-7; D perhaps matches TRBD2 (5 bases). CDR3 length: 16 residues. Germline assignment: CDR1 SGHDN and CDR2 FVKESK. V shed 3 bases and J shed 3 bases, with 18 bases lying between them. For the CDR3, the DNA is TGTGCCAGCAGCCAGTTCGGGATGAGCGGTCGCTACGAGCAGTACTTC. It yields the protein CASSQFGMSGRYEQYF.

In this sample, this clonotype turned up a few times. This rearrangement joins TRBV20-1 to TRBJ2-3, with 9 nucleotides matching TRBD2. This CDR3 is built from 18 residues. Germline V gives CDR1 DFQATT, CDR2 SNEGSKA (reference sequence). V lost 5 bases and J lost 5; bases outside the gene matches: 20. The CDR3 protein is CSAAPPSAGGLLEDTQYF. In DNA form, the CDR3 reads TGCAGTGCTGCCCCCCCCTCCGCGGGAGGGCTTCTTGAAGATACGCAGTATTTT.

This chain joins TRBV4-3 and TRBJ2-4, with D unresolved. Germline V gene data show CDR1 as LGHNA and CDR2 as YSLEER. V gave up 8 bases and J gave up 0 bases, with 11 bases separating them. The CDR3 sequence is 14 residues long. The DNA for the CDR3 is TGCGCCAGCGTCCACAGAGTAGCCAAAAACATTCAGTACTTC. It is translated as CASVHRVAKNIQYF.

This clonotype has a count of ten or more. This could be a read error, since a much larger clone is one nucleotide away. This chain joins TRBV29-1 and TRBJ2-5; tentatively, D is TRBD1 or TRBD2 (5 bases each). This CDR3 has 15 amino acids. The germline gives CDR1 SQVTM, CDR2 ANQGSEA. V was trimmed by 6 bases and J by 11 bases, leaving 28 bases between them. CDR3 sequence reads: CSVGLNRGVGYEQYF. The CDR3, as DNA: TGCAGCGTGGGCCTCAACCGGGGCGTGGGGTATGAGCAGTACTTC.

Comments on this clonotype: This may arise from a read error, as a much more abundant clone is one base away. This chain connects TRBV12-3 or TRBV12-4 to TRBJ2-4; D assignment may be TRBD1 or TRBD2 (6 bases each). The CDR3 totals 13 residues. V was cut by 7 bases and J by 7 bases, with 14 bases left in between. Written as DNA, the CDR3 is TGTGCCAGCATTTGGGGGGCAAGCAACATTCAGTACTTC. Its translation: CASIWGASNIQYF.

The chain uses TRBV28 and TRBJ2-5; unclear D gene. The germline V gene has CDR1 MDHEN and CDR2 SYDVKM. The CDR3 is 16 amino acids. The V and J ends lost 5 bases and 0 bases respectively, with 16 bases between them. Here the CDR3 DNA reads TGTGCCAGCAGTCCGCGTCTGGGGTCGTACCAAGAGACCCAGTACTTC. Protein: CASSPRLGSYQETQYF.

This clonotype was seen only a few times. The chain combines TRBV5-1 with TRBJ2-2; the D gene could be TRBD1 or TRBD2 (6 bases each). Germline CDR1 and CDR2: SGHRS and YFSETQ. V lost 3 bases and J 5 bases, leaving 11 bases between the germline ends. This CDR3 contains 14 residues. The CDR3 sequence is CASSSGGTTGELFF. In nucleotides, the CDR3 is TGCGCCAGCAGCTCTGGAGGGACAACCGGGGAGCTGTTTTTT. The full variable domain, rest sourced from reference TRBV5-1 and TRBJ2-2, is KAGVTQTPRYLIKTRGQQVTLSCSPISGHRSVSWYQQTPGQGLQFLFEYFSETQRNKGNFPGRFSGRQFSNSRSEMNVSTLELGDSALYLCASSSGGTTGELFFGEGSRLTVL.

This clonotype was detected only once. Here the CDR3 reads CSVRDGLDQPQHF. CDR3 in DNA: TGCAGCGTCCGGGACGGATTAGATCAGCCCCAGCATTTT. This chain joins TRBV29-1 and TRBJ1-5; a possible D gene is TRBD1 (5 bases). Trimming pared 6 bases from V and 5 bases from J, leaving 14 bases between. The CDR3 is made up of 13 amino acids. CDR1 is SQVTM, CDR2 ANQGSEA, per germline.